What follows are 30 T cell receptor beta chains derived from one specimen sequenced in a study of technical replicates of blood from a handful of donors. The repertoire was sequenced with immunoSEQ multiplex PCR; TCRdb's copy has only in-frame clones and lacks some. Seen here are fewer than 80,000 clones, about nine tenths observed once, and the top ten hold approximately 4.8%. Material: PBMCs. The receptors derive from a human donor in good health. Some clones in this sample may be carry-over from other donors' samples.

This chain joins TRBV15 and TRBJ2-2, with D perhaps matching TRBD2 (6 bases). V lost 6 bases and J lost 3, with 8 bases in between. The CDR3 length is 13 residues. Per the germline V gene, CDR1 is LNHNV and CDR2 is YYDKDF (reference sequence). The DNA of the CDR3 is TGTGCCACCAGGCGGGGCTACACCGGGGAGCTGTTTTTT. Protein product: CATRRGYTGELFF.

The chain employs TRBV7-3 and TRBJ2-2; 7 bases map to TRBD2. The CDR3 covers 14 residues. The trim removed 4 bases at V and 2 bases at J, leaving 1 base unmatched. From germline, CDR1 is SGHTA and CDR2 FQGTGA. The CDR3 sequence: CASSSSGNTGELFF. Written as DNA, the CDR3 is TGTGCCAGCAGCTCTAGCGGAAACACCGGGGAGCTGTTTTTT.

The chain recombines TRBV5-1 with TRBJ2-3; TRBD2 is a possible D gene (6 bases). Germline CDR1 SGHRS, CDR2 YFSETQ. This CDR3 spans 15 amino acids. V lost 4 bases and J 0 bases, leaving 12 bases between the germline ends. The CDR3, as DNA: TGCGCCAGCAGCCCTAAGCGGGTTAGCACAGATACGCAGTATTTT. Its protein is CASSPKRVSTDTQYF.

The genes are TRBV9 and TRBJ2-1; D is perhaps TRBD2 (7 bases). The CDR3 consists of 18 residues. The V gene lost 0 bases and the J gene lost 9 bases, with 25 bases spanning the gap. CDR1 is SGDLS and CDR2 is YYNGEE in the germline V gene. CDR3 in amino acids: CASSVDNTKGPRGGEQFF. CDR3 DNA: TGTGCCAGCAGCGTAGACAACACAAAAGGCCCTAGGGGGGGTGAGCAGTTCTTC.

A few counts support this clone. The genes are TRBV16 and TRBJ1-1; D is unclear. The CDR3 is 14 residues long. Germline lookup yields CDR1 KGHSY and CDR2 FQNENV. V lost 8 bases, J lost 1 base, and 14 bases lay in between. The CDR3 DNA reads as TGTGCCAGCGCCAGGTCCCAGCCGAACACTGAAGCTTTCTTT. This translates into CASARSQPNTEAFF.

CDR3 sequence: CASSLGQGADTQYF. The DNA of the CDR3 is TGCGCCAGCAGCCTTGGACAGGGGGCAGATACGCAGTATTTT. The V and J genes are TRBV5-1 and TRBJ2-3; 10 bases line up with TRBD1. In germline, CDR1 is SGHRS, CDR2 YFSETQ. The CDR3 is 14 residues long. After removal of 4 bases from V and 4 bases from J, the junction contained 3 bases not matched to a gene.

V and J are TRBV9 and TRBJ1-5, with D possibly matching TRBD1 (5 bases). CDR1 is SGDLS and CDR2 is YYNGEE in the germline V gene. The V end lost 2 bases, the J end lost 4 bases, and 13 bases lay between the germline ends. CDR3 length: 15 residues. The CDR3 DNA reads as TGTGCCAGCAGCGTGGACGGGACTTCGAATCAGCCCCAGCATTTT. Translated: CASSVDGTSNQPQHF.

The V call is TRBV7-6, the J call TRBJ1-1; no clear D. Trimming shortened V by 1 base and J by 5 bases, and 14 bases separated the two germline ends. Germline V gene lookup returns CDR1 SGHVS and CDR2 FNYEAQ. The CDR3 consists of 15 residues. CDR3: CASSLEPNRRTEAFF. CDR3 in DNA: TGTGCCAGCAGCTTAGAGCCGAACAGAAGGACTGAAGCTTTCTTT.

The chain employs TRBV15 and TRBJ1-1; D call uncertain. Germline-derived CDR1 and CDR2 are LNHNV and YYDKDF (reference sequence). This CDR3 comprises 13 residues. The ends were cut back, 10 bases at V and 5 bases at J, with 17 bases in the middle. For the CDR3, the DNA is TGTGCCAGCCTCGCGGGGTATGGGACTGAAGCTTTCTTT. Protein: CASLAGYGTEAFF. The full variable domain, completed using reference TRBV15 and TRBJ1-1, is DAMVIQNPRYQVTQFGKPVTLSCSQTLNHNVMYWYQQKSSQAPKLLFHYYDKDFNNEADTPDNFQSRRPNTSFCFLDIRSPGLGDTAMYLCASLAGYGTEAFFGQGTRLTVV.

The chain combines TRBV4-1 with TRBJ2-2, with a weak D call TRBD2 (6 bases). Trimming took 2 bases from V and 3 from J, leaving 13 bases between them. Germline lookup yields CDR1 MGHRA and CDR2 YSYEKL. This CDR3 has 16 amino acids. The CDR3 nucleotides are TGCGCCAGCAGCCAAAGTCGCTGGGAGGACACCGGGGAGCTGTTTTTT. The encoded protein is CASSQSRWEDTGELFF.

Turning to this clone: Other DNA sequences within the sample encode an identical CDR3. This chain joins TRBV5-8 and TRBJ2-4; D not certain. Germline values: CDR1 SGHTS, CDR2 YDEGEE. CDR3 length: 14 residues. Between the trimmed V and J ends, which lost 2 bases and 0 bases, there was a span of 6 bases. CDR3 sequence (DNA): TGTGCCAGCAGCTTTGGCGGAGCCAAAAACATTCAGTACTTC. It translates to CASSFGGAKNIQYF.

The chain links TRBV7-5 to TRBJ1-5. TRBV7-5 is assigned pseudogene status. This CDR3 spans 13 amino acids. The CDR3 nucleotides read TGTGTCAGAAGCTCCCCAGCTAGCCAGCCCCAGCATTTT. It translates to CVRSSPASQPQHF.

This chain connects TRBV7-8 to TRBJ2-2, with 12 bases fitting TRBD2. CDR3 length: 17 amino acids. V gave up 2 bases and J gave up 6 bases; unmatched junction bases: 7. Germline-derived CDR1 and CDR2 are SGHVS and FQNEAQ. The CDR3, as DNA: TGTGCCAGCAGCTTAAGCGCTAGCGGGAGGGGGGCCGGGGAGCTGTTTTTT. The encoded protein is CASSLSASGRGAGELFF.

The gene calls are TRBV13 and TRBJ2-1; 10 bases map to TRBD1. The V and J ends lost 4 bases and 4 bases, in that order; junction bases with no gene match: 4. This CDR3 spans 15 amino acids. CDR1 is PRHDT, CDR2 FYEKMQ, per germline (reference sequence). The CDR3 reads CASSSRTGGYNEQFF. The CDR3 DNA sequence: TGTGCCAGCAGCTCCAGGACAGGGGGATACAATGAGCAGTTCTTC.

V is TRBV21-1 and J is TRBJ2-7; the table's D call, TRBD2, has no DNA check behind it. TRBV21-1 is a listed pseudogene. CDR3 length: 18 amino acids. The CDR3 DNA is TGTGCCAGCAGCAAAAGGAGGGGTAGCGAGGGGCCAGGCTGCGAGCAGTACTTC. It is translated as CASSKRRGSEGPGCEQYF.

The CDR3 coding sequence is TGTGCCAGCAGCCAACAGGGCGAACTTAACTATGGCTACACCTTC. As protein: CASSQQGELNYGYTF. The V gene is TRBV7-6, the J gene TRBJ1-2; weak D call: TRBD1 (6 bases). CDR3 length: 15 residues. V lost 5 bases to trimming and J lost 1 base, with 14 bases between them. Germline assignment: CDR1 SGHVS and CDR2 FNYEAQ.

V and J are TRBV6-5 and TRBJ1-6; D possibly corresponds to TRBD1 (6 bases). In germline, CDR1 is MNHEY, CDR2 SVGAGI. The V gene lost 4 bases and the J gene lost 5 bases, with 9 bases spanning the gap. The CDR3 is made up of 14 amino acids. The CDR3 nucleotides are TGTGCCAGCAGTTTCGGACAGAATAATTCACCCCTCCACTTT. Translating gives CASSFGQNNSPLHF.

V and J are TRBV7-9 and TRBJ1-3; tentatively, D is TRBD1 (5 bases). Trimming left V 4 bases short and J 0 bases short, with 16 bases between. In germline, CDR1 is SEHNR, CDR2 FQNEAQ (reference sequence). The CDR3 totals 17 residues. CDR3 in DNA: TGTGCCAGCAGCTCTAACGTAGACAGTTTCTCTGGAAACACCATATATTTT. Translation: CASSSNVDSFSGNTIYF.

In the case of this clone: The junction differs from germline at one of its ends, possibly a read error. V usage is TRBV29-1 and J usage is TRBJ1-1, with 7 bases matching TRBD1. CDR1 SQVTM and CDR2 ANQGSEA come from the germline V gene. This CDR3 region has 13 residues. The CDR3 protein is CSVARLGDSGVQF. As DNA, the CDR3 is TGCAGCGTTGCTCGCTTGGGGGACAGCGGCGTTCAATTT.

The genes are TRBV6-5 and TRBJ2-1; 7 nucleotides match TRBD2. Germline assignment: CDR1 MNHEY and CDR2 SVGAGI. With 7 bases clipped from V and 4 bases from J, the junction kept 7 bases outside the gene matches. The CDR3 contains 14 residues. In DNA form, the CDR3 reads TGTGCCAGCAATGGGCCTAGCGGTTACAATGAGCAGTTCTTC. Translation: CASNGPSGYNEQFF.

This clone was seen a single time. The CDR3 region is CAISEPGQGDEQYF. Here the CDR3 DNA reads TGTGCCATCAGTGAGCCGGGACAGGGTGACGAGCAGTACTTC. J is TRBJ2-7 and V is TRBV10-3, with 9 bases identical to TRBD1. With V trimmed by 2 bases and J by 5 bases, 4 bases remained unmatched. Germline values: CDR1 ENHRY, CDR2 SYGVKD. The CDR3 runs 14 residues.

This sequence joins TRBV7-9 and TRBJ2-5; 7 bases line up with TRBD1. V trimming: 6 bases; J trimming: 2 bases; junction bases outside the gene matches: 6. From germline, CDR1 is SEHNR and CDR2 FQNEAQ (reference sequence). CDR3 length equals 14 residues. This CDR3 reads CASSLVTGQETQYF. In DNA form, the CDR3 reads TGTGCCAGCAGTTTGGTGACAGGGCAAGAGACCCAGTACTTC.

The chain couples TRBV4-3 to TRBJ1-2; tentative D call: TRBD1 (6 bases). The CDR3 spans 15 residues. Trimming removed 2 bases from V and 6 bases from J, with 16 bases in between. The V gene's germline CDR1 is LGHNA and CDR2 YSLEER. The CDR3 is CASSQQSRAGDGYTF. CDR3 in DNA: TGCGCCAGCAGCCAACAGTCAAGGGCAGGGGATGGCTACACCTTC.

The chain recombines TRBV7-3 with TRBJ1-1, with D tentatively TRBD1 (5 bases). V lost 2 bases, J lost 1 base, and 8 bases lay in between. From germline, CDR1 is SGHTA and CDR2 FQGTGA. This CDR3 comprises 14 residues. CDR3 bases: TGTGCCAGCAGCTTAGCGGGGGGGAACACTGAAGCTTTCTTT. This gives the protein CASSLAGGNTEAFF.

The CDR3 protein is CASSQTGADGYTF. DNA for the CDR3: TGCGCCAGCAGCCAGACAGGGGCGGATGGCTACACCTTC. The V call is TRBV4-1, the J call TRBJ1-2; 8 bases agree with TRBD1. Germline V gives CDR1 MGHRA, CDR2 YSYEKL. CDR3 length: 13 amino acids. V lost 3 bases to trimming and J lost 6 bases; unmatched junction nucleotides: 3.

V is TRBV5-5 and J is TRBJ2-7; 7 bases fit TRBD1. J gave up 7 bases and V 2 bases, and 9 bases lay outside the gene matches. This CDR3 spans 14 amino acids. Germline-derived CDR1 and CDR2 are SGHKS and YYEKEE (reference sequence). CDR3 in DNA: TGTGCCAGCAGCTTCCAGGGGGATTGGGGGGAGCAGTACTTC. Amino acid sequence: CASSFQGDWGEQYF.

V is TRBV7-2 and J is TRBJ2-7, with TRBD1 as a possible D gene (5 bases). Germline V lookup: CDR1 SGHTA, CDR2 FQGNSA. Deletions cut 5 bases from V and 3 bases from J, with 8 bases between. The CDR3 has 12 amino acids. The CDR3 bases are TGTGCCAGCAGCCCAAGGGGCTACGAGCAGTACTTC. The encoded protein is CASSPRGYEQYF. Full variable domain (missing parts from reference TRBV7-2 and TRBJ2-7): GAGVSQSPSNKVTEKGKDVELRCDPISGHTALYWYRQSLGQGLEFLIYFQGNSAPDKSGLPSDRFSAERTGGSVSTLTIQRTQQEDSAVYLCASSPRGYEQYFGPGTRLTVT.

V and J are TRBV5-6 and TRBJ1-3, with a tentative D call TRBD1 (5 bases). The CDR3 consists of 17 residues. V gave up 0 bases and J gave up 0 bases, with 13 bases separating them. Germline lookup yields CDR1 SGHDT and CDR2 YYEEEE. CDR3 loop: CASSLAYRSSSGNTIYF. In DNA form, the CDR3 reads TGTGCCAGCAGCTTGGCCTACAGGTCCTCCTCTGGAAACACCATATATTTT.

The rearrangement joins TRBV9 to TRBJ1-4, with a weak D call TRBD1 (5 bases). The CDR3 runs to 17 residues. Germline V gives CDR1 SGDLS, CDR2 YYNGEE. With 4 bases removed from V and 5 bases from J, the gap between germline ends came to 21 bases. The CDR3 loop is CASSRPVTTGENEKLFF. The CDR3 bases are TGTGCCAGCAGCCGACCTGTGACTACGGGGGAGAATGAAAAACTGTTTTTT.

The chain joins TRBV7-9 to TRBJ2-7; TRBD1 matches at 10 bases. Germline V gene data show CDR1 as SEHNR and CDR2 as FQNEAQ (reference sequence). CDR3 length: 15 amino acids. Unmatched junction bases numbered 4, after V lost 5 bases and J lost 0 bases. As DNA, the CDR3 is TGTGCCAGCAGCCAGGGACAGGGGAGCTCCTACGAGCAGTACTTC. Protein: CASSQGQGSSYEQYF.